One sample yielded the 31 T cell receptor beta chains listed below, sequenced in a study of T-cell reconstitution after alpha-beta-depleted transplantation in children. A TCRbeta library incorporating unique molecular identifiers was prepared. One entry per CDR3 protein, called by TCRdb with MiXCR from the PCR reads. The table shows around 800,000 distinct CDR3 sequences, with approximately 15% occurring only once. Sequenced material: PBMCs, mostly from graft donor cells, taken 360 days after TCRalphabeta/CD19-depleted stem cell transplant. These receptor sequences come from a male patient younger than 18 who had a stem cell transplant for acute lymphoblastic leukemia, so the T cells may come from the graft donor.

The CDR3 spells CASSLDRAPGANVLTF. In nucleotides, the CDR3 is TGTGCCAGCAGCCTAGACAGGGCCCCTGGGGCCAACGTCCTGACTTTC. J is TRBJ2-6 and V is TRBV5-5, with 7 nucleotides matching TRBD1. The germline gives CDR1 SGHKS, CDR2 YYEKEE (reference sequence). J was trimmed by 2 bases and V by 4 bases; bases with no gene match: 6. The CDR3 has 16 amino acids.

This clonotype was counted between two and nine times. This chain joins TRBV5-1 and TRBJ2-7, with TRBD2 matching over 8 bases. CDR1 and CDR2 from the germline V gene are SGHRS and YFSETQ. V lost 0 bases, J lost 6 bases, and 11 bases stayed unmatched. The CDR3 totals 16 residues. CDR3 nucleotides: TGCGCCAGCAGCTTGGTGGGTAGCGGGATACCTGGCGAGCAGTACTTC. Encoded protein: CASSLVGSGIPGEQYF.

This clonotype was counted only a few times. The CDR3 nucleotides read TGTGCCAGCAGTTACGGGTACAGAGGCTTTGGGGCCAACGTCCTGACTTTC. Protein product: CASSYGYRGFGANVLTF. The chain uses TRBV6-5 and TRBJ2-6; D is unresolved. The length of the CDR3 is 17 residues. Trimming cost V 2 bases and J 3 bases, with 14 bases left between them. Germline CDR1 reads MNHEY; CDR2 reads SVGAGI.

The gene calls are TRBV4-1 and TRBJ1-5; no clear D gene. V lost 0 bases to trimming and J lost 1 base, with 16 bases between them. The CDR3 contains 18 residues. The germline V gene encodes CDR1 MGHRA and CDR2 YSYEKL. CDR3 DNA: TGCGCCAGCAGCCAAGATCGCGCAAACTCCTGGAGCAATCAGCCCCAGCATTTT. Translation: CASSQDRANSWSNQPQHF.

This clonotype was observed at least ten times. This chain joins TRBV20-1 and TRBJ2-1; a possible D gene is TRBD2 (6 bases). The germline V gene has CDR1 DFQATT and CDR2 SNEGSKA (reference sequence). V was clipped by 0 bases and J by 0 bases, with 12 bases between them. The CDR3 extends over 16 amino acids. This CDR3 reads CSARETAGGSYNEQFF. CDR3 in DNA: TGCAGTGCTAGAGAGACAGCCGGGGGCTCCTACAATGAGCAGTTCTTC.

In this sample, this clonotype turned up many times. The V and J genes are TRBV29-1 and TRBJ2-5; D is ambiguous. The CDR3 sequence is 13 residues long. Germline V gene lookup returns CDR1 SQVTM and CDR2 ANQGSEA. Trimming took 0 bases from V and 5 from J, leaving 10 bases between them. CDR3 coding DNA: TGCAGCGTTGAAGATCTAGGGTTTGAGACCCAGTACTTC. Translation gives CSVEDLGFETQYF.

In its sample, this clonotype was seen a few times. This rearrangement joins TRBV4-2 to TRBJ2-4; 9 bases agree with TRBD2. After removal of 4 bases from V and 3 bases from J, the junction contained 7 bases not matched to a gene. The CDR3 has 16 amino acids. Germline CDR1 and CDR2: LGHNA and YNFKEQ. CDR3 DNA sequence: TGTGCCAGCAGCCCATTAGCGGGAGATGTCAAAAACATTCAGTACTTC. Protein: CASSPLAGDVKNIQYF.

This clonotype appeared many times. The CDR3 reads CASSGRGDAYEQYF. Written as DNA, the CDR3 is TGTGCCAGCAGTGGGAGGGGAGACGCCTACGAGCAGTACTTC. V and J are TRBV12-3 or TRBV12-4 and TRBJ2-7; 7 bases are a match to TRBD2. This CDR3 is built from 14 residues. V trimming: 5 bases; J trimming: 2 bases; junction bases outside the gene matches: 6.

This clonotype was detected ten times or more. The chain joins TRBV5-1 to TRBJ1-1; possible D gene TRBD1, 6 bases. The CDR3 loop spans 14 amino acids. Trimming left V 0 bases short and J 1 base short, with 7 bases between. Germline V gives CDR1 SGHRS, CDR2 YFSETQ. CDR3 protein: CASSLEGGNTEAFF. CDR3 nucleotide sequence: TGCGCCAGCAGCTTGGAGGGGGGGAACACTGAAGCTTTCTTT.

This clonotype was detected only a few times. This rearrangement joins TRBV18 to TRBJ2-6; possible D gene TRBD1, 5 bases. Germline values: CDR1 KGHSH, CDR2 LQKENI. Trimming shortened V by 1 base and J by 5 bases, and 9 bases separated the two germline ends. This CDR3 is built from 15 residues. The CDR3 DNA is TGTGCCAGCTCACCACGGGCAGGGAGGGCCAACGTCCTGACTTTC. It codes for CASSPRAGRANVLTF.

This clonotype has only a few counts. The CDR3 sequence: CATSDPGTSGRDNEQFF. CDR3 DNA sequence: TGTGCCACCAGTGACCCTGGGACTAGCGGGAGAGACAATGAGCAGTTCTTC. V is TRBV24-1 and J is TRBJ2-1; 14 bases match TRBD2. In germline, CDR1 is KGHDR, CDR2 SFDVKD. The CDR3 has 17 amino acids. Trimming removed 4 bases from V and 5 bases from J; junction bases left unmatched: 6.

CDR3 sequence (DNA): TGCGCCAGCAGCTTAAGGGCTTCTAGCGGGATTGTGGCAGATACGCAGTATTTT. It specifies CASSLRASSGIVADTQYF. The rearrangement uses TRBV5-1 and TRBJ2-3; TRBD2 agrees at 9 bases. The CDR3 covers 18 residues. Germline CDR1 reads SGHRS; CDR2 reads YFSETQ. After removal of 2 bases from V and 4 bases from J, the junction contained 14 bases not matched to a gene.

This clonotype has ten or more counts. This chain uses TRBV28 with TRBJ2-7; perhaps TRBD2 as D (5 bases). Trimming removed 2 bases from V and 5 bases from J, with 13 bases in between. In germline, CDR1 is MDHEN, CDR2 SYDVKM. The CDR3 has 14 amino acids. In DNA form, the CDR3 reads TGTGCCAGCAGTTTAAGGTTCTCCGGGGACGAGCAGTACTTC. It yields the protein CASSLRFSGDEQYF.

This clonotype was seen a few times. The chain couples TRBV29-1 to TRBJ2-7, with 7 bases matching TRBD1. V was clipped by 6 bases and J by 2 bases; unmatched bases: 4. Germline CDR1 and CDR2: SQVTM and ANQGSEA. The CDR3 contains 12 residues. The CDR3 reads CSVQGTAYEQYF. Here the CDR3 DNA reads TGCAGCGTCCAAGGGACAGCCTACGAGCAGTACTTC.

V usage is TRBV20-1 and J usage is TRBJ2-5; D is possibly TRBD1 or TRBD2 (5 bases each). Trimming stripped 7 bases from V and 5 bases from J, with 14 bases between. In germline, CDR1 is DFQATT, CDR2 SNEGSKA (reference sequence). This CDR3 has 12 residues. The CDR3 here is CSVIYEGETQYF. The CDR3 nucleotides read TGCAGTGTTATCTACGAGGGGGAGACCCAGTACTTC.

The rearrangement joins TRBV20-1 to TRBJ2-7, with TRBD2 identical over 7 bases. The V segment lost 6 bases and the J segment 2 bases; nucleotides outside the gene matches: 4. Per germline, CDR1 DFQATT and CDR2 SNEGSKA (reference sequence). This CDR3 contains 12 residues. CDR3 residues: CSAVGGTYEQYF. The CDR3 region has the DNA TGCAGTGCCGTCGGGGGGACCTACGAGCAGTACTTC.

The rearrangement uses TRBV21-1 and TRBJ2-7; the D call of TRBD2 is as the table states it, not checked on the DNA. TRBV21-1 represents a pseudogene. The CDR3 totals 18 residues. CDR3 nucleotide sequence: TGTGCCAGCAGCAAAGCAAGGCCTAGCGGGAGAAACTCCTACGAGCAGTACTTC. This codes for CASSKARPSGRNSYEQYF.

This clonotype was counted at least ten times. The chain recombines TRBV12-3 or TRBV12-4 with TRBJ2-4, with a weak D call TRBD2 (6 bases). The CDR3 has 14 amino acids. V was clipped by 6 bases and J by 1 base, with 10 bases between them. The CDR3 here is CASRGGRAKNIQYF. As DNA, the CDR3 is TGTGCCAGCAGAGGAGGGCGGGCCAAAAACATTCAGTACTTC.

This clonotype was found a few times. The chain carries TRBV2 and TRBJ2-7, with a possible D match to TRBD1 (6 bases). The V gene lost 6 bases and the J gene lost 4 bases, with 28 bases spanning the gap. This CDR3 is built from 18 residues. Germline CDR1 is SNHLY and CDR2 is FYNNEI. The CDR3 sequence: CASRPRGRVPRRDYEQYF. In DNA, the CDR3 is TGTGCCAGCAGACCCAGGGGCAGGGTACCGCGCAGGGATTACGAGCAGTACTTC.

The chain joins TRBV4-2 to TRBJ2-1, with TRBD2 matching 12 bases. The V gene's germline CDR1 is LGHNA and CDR2 YNFKEQ. The CDR3 covers 17 residues. The J segment lost 7 bases and the V segment lost 0 bases, leaving 7 bases of the junction unmatched. As DNA, the CDR3 is TGTGCCAGCAGCCAAGAATCGCCGACTAGCGGGAGTAATGAGCAGTTCTTC. Translated: CASSQESPTSGSNEQFF.

The rearrangement joins TRBV7-6 to TRBJ2-1; TRBD1 or TRBD2 may be the D gene (5 bases each). The germline gives CDR1 SGHVS, CDR2 FNYEAQ. The CDR3 covers 12 residues. Trimming pared 5 bases from V and 13 bases from J, leaving 15 bases between. The CDR3 loop is CASSAWDATQFF. CDR3 bases: TGTGCCAGCAGCGCCTGGGACGCCACCCAGTTCTTC.

This rearrangement joins TRBV24-1 to TRBJ1-2; 8 nucleotides line up with TRBD1. CDR1 is KGHDR, CDR2 SFDVKD, per germline. Trimming cost V 4 bases and J 3 bases; bases outside gene matches: 12. This CDR3 has 17 amino acids. This CDR3 is CATSDRLHRGEHYGYTF. The DNA for the CDR3 is TGTGCCACCAGTGACCGGCTGCACAGGGGGGAACACTATGGCTACACCTTC.

This clonotype was observed a handful of times. The rearrangement joins TRBV5-1 to TRBJ2-7, with D possibly being TRBD2 (5 bases). The CDR3 spans 15 residues. The germline gives CDR1 SGHRS, CDR2 YFSETQ. Trimming shortened V by 4 bases and J by 5 bases, and 19 bases separated the two germline ends. In nucleotides, the CDR3 is TGCGCCAGCAGCCCAGTTGAGGGTGGGTACCACGAGCAGTACTTC. It specifies CASSPVEGGYHEQYF.

The chain joins TRBV7-2 to TRBJ2-7; D is undetermined. The CDR3 has 16 residues. V gave up 3 bases and J gave up 5 bases, with 20 bases separating them. CDR1 is SGHTA, CDR2 FQGNSA, per germline. The CDR3 nucleotides are TGTGCCAGCAGCTTTAGGACGGTGGTTAGTGCGAACGAGCAGTACTTC. Translation gives CASSFRTVVSANEQYF.

This clonotype was picked up a small number of times. Germline and junction disagree at one end, which may indicate a read error. The chain combines TRBV5-5 with TRBJ2-1; 12 bases fit TRBD2. This CDR3 region has 15 residues. Germline CDR1 is SGHKS and CDR2 is YYEKEE (reference sequence). The CDR3, as DNA: TGTGCCACCAGCCGAAGGACTAGCGGGAAGGTTGAGCAGTTCTTC. Residues: CATSRRTSGKVEQFF.

This clonotype was counted ten times or more. The rearrangement links TRBV12-3 or TRBV12-4 to TRBJ2-2; D ambiguous. CDR3 size: 13 residues. V was clipped by 2 bases and J by 8 bases, with 9 bases between them. CDR3 amino acids: CASSLYGAGELFF. In DNA, the CDR3 is TGTGCCAGCAGTTTATACGGCGCGGGGGAGCTGTTTTTT.

The chain links TRBV2 to TRBJ2-5; D remains unclear. Deletions cut 4 bases from V and 10 bases from J, with 16 bases between. This CDR3 spans 13 amino acids. CDR1 and CDR2 (germline): SNHLY, FYNNEI. CDR3 region: CASSALPTGGQYF. The CDR3 DNA is TGTGCCAGCAGTGCGCTCCCAACGGGCGGCCAGTACTTC. The whole variable domain, remainder taken from reference TRBV2 and TRBJ2-5, is EPEVTQTPSHQVTQMGQEVILRCVPISNHLYFYWYRQILGQKVEFLVSFYNNEISEKSEIFDDQFSVERPDGSNFTLKIRSTKLEDSAMYFCASSALPTGGQYFGPGTRLLVL.

This clonotype was detected only a few times. The CDR3 loop reads CSARDLIRVPSSDTGELFF. Written as DNA, the CDR3 is TGCAGTGCTAGAGATCTCATTCGGGTCCCTAGTTCGGACACCGGGGAGCTGTTTTTT. The rearrangement joins TRBV20-1 to TRBJ2-2; D call uncertain. Trimming cost V 0 bases and J 3 bases, with 23 bases left between them. The germline V gene has CDR1 DFQATT and CDR2 SNEGSKA (reference sequence). The CDR3 consists of 19 residues.

The chain is built from TRBV4-2 and TRBJ2-2; D is uncertain. Trimming took 0 bases from V and 6 from J, leaving 2 bases between them. CDR1 is LGHNA, CDR2 YNFKEQ, per germline. The CDR3 sequence is 12 residues long. CDR3 protein: CASSQDAGELFF. DNA for the CDR3: TGTGCCAGCAGCCAAGATGCCGGGGAGCTGTTTTTT.

This CDR3 reads CASSHSGLAGENEQFF. The DNA of the CDR3 is TGCGCCAGCAGCCACTCGGGACTAGCGGGAGAAAATGAGCAGTTCTTC. The J gene is TRBJ2-1, the V gene TRBV4-1; 14 bases fit TRBD2. V lost 3 bases and J lost 7; bases outside the gene matches: 5. This CDR3 contains 16 residues. CDR1 and CDR2 from the germline V gene are MGHRA and YSYEKL.

This clonotype was found many times. The chain uses TRBV18 and TRBJ2-1; 8 bases align to TRBD2. Trimming cost V 1 base and J 7 bases; bases outside gene matches: 0. The CDR3 has 13 residues. Per germline, CDR1 KGHSH and CDR2 LQKENI. The CDR3, as DNA: TGTGCCAGCTCACCACTAGCGGGAAATGAGCAGTTCTTC. Its translation is CASSPLAGNEQFF.